This TCR beta chain was observed in a study of blood T cell repertoires in COVID-19. About the research overall: Spain, Italy and the United States supplied samples that represented acute and convalescent COVID-19. The analysed material was cDNA or gDNA that came from T cells, B-cell-depleted T cells, or PBMCs.

How the authors handled the data: Counts of nucleated cells, estimated from reference gene primer amplification, were obtained. TCRdb's copy holds only in-frame clones and misses some; the assay was immunoSEQ multiplex PCR. V, J and clone size are those of that table, while D and trimming were read from the DNA. The data show 150,000 to 200,000 clones, around 90% seen once. From germline, CDR1 is MDHEN and CDR2 SYDVKM. V lost 6 bases, J lost 0 bases, and 8 bases stayed unmatched. CDR3 length: 18 residues. Input material: peripheral blood. The chain combines TRBV28 with TRBJ1-6; 10 nucleotides agree with TRBD1. This sequence originates from a human donor in a cohort sampled during active COVID-19. In DNA, the CDR3 is TGTGCCAGCAGGCACGGACAGGGGGGAGTCTCCTATAATTCACCCCTCCACTTT. Its protein is CASRHGQGGVSYNSPLHF. Variable domain in full (rest from reference TRBV28 and TRBJ1-6): DVKVTQSSRYLVKRTGEKVFLECVQDMDHENMFWYRQDPGLGLRLIYFSYDVKMKEKGDIPEGYSVSREKKERFSLILESASTNQTSMYLCASRHGQGGVSYNSPLHFGNGTRLTVT.